The present T cell receptor (beta chain) was sequenced within a study of CD4+ T cells in melanoma (dated by TCRdb to the early 2020s). Context from the whole study: Neoantigen-specific CD4+ T cells in human melanoma were what the study investigated.

Turning to this clone: This clone's antigen is unknown. Base qualities are not at hand, and no much larger clone is one base apart.

The germline V gene yields SGHTA for CDR1 and FQGNSA for CDR2. The CDR3 contains 13 residues, cysteine and phenylalanine counted. Only CDR3 DNA remains: 39 bases, in frame from the first base. Trimming at the junction amounts to 5 bases on V and 4 bases on J, and the germline ends lie 11 bases apart. Donors were patients with melanoma. Preparation of the library involved the immunoSEQ multiplex PCR assay. TCRdb obtained this table from immuneACCESS and retained in-frame rearrangements with V and J assigned. These tables miss some clones; where compared with another copy, unresolved V genes account for less than half of the shortfall, and the remainder is unexplained. This sample comprises about 21,000 clones, around 80% of them detected only once. Clones ranked in the top ten supply 9% to 10% of the sample. The investigation overall reported the following: The report described a correlation between neoantigen-specific CD4+ T cells and the function of CD8+ T cells, macrophages and B cells. According to the report, neoantigen-specific CD4+ T cells in melanoma displayed diverse differentiation states.

The receptor's source is a human donor with melanoma. This sequence uses TRBV7-2 and TRBJ2-5; the D element might be TRBD1 or TRBD2, as each aligns at 5 bases. The CDR3 in this case is CASSRRGRETQYF. In nucleotide form, the sequence is TGTGCCAGCAGCCGACGGGGCCGAGAGACCCAGTACTTC.